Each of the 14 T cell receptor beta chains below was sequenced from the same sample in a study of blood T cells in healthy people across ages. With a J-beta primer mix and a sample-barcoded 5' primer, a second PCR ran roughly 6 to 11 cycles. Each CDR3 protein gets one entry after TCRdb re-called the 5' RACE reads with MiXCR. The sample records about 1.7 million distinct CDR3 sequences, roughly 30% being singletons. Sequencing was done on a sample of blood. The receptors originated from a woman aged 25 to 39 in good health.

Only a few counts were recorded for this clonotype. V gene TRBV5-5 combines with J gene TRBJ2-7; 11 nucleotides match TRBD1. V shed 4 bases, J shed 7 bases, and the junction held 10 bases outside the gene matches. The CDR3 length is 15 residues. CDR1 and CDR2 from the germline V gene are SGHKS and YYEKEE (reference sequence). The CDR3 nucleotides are TGTGCCAGCAGCCCCGGGACAGGGGGTAGTGGGGAGCAGTACTTC. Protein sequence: CASSPGTGGSGEQYF.

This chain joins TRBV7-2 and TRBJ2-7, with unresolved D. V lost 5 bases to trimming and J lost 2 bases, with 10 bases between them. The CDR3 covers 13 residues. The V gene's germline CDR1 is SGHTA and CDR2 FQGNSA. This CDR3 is CASSRGPAYEQYF. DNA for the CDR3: TGTGCCAGCAGCCGCGGACCAGCCTACGAGCAGTACTTC.

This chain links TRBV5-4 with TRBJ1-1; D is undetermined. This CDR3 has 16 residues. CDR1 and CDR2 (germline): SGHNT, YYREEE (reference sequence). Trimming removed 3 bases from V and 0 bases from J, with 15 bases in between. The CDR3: CASSSQTGMMNTEAFF. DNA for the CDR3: TGTGCCAGCAGCTCCCAAACCGGGATGATGAACACTGAAGCTTTCTTT. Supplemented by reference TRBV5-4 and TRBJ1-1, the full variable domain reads ETGVTQSPTHLIKTRGQQVTLRCSSQSGHNTVSWYQQALGQGPQFIFQYYREEENGRGNFPPRFSGLQFPNYSSELNVNALELDDSALYLCASSSQTGMMNTEAFFGQGTRLTVV.

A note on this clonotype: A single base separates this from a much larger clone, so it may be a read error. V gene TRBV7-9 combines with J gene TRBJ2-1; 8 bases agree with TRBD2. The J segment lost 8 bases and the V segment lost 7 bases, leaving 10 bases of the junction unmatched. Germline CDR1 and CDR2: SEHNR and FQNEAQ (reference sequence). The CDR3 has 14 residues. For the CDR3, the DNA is TGTGCCAGCACGGAACCGGGGGGGGGACATGAGCAGTTCTTC. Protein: CASTEPGGGHEQFF.

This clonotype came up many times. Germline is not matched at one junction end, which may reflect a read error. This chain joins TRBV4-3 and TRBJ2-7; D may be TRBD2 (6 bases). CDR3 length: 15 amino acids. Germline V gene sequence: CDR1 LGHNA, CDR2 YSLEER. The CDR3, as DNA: TGCGCCAGCAGCCAATACTTAGGGGACTCCAACGAGCAGTACTTC. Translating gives CASSQYLGDSNEQYF.

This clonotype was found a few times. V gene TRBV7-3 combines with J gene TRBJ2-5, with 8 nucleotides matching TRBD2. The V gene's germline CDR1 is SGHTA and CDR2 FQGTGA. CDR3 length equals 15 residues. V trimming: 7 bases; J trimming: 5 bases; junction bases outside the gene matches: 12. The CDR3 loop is CASTENGGAEETQYF. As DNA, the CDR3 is TGTGCCAGCACCGAGAACGGGGGGGCTGAGGAGACCCAGTACTTC.

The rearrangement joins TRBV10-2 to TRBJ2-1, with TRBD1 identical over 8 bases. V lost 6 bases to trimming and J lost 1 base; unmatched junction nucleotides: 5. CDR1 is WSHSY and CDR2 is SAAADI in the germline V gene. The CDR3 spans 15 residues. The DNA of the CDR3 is TGCGCCAGCAGGACAGGGGCCGTTTCCTACAATGAGCAGTTCTTC. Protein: CASRTGAVSYNEQFF.

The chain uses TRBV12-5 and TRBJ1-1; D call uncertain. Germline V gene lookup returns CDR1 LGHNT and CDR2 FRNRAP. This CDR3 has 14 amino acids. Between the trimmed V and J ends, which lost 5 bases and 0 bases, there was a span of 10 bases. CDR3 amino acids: CASGPRTMNTEAFF. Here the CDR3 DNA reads TGTGCTAGTGGTCCCCGGACCATGAACACTGAAGCTTTCTTT.

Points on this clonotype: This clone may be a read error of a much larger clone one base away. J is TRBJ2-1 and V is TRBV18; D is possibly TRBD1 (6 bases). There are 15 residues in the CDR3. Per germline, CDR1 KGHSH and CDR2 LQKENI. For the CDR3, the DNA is TGTGCCAACTCACCGCCTAGGGGGTCCTACAATGAGCAGTTCTTC. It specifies CANSPPRGSYNEQFF.

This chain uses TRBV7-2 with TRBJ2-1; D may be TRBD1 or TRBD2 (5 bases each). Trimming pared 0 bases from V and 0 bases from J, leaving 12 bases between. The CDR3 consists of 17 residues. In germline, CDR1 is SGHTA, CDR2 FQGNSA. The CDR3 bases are TGTGCCAGCAGCTTAGCGCAGGAGAGGGGCTCCTACAATGAGCAGTTCTTC. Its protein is CASSLAQERGSYNEQFF.

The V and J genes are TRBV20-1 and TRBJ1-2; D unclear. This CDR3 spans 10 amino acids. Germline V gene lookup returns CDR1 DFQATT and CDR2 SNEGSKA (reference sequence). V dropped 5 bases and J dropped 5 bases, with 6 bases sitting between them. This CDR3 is CSAPSYGYTF. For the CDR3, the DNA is TGCAGTGCTCCGTCGTATGGCTACACCTTC.

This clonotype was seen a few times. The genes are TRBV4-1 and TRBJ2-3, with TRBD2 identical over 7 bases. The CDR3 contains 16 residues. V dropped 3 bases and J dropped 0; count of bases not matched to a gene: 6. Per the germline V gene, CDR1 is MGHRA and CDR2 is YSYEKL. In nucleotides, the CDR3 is TGCGCCAGCAGCCAGACGAGACTAGCTAGCACAGATACGCAGTATTTT. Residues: CASSQTRLASTDTQYF.

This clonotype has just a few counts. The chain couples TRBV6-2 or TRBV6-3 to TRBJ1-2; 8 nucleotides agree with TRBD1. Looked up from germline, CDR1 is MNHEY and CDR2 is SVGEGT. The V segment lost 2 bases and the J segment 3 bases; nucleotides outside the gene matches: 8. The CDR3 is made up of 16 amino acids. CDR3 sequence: CASSYDSGTGYYGYTF. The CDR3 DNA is TGTGCCAGCAGTTACGATTCGGGGACAGGCTACTATGGCTACACCTTC.

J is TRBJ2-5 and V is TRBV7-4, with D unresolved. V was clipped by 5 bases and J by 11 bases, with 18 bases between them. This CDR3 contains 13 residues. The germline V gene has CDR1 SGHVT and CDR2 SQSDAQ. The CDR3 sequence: CASSPTRCYGQYF. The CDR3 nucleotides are TGTGCCAGCAGCCCTACGAGGTGCTACGGGCAGTACTTC.